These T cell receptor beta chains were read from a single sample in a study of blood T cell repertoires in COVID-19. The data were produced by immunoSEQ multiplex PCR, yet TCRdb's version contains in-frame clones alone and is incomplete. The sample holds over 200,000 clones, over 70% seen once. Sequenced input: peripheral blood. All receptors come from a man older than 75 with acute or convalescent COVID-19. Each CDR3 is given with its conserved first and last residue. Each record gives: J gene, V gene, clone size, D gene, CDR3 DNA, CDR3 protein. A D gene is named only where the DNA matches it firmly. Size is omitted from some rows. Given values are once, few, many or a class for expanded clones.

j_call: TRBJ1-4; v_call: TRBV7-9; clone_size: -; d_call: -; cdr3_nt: TGTGCCAGCAGCTCCTCAGGTGGCCATGAAAAACTGTTTTTT; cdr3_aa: CASSSSGGHEKLFF
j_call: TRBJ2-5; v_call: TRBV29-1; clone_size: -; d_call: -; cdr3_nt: TGCAGCGTTGAAGCAAGGGAGGTCCAAGAGACCCAGTACTTC; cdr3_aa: CSVEAREVQETQYF
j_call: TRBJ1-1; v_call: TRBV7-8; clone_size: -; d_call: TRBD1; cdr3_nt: TGTGCCAGCACGAACGACCGGGACAGGGGACCGAACACTGAAGCTTTCTTT; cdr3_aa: CASTNDRDRGPNTEAFF
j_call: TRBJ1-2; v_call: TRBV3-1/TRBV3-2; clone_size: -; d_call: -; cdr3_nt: TGTGCCAGCAGCTCGCATCCAGGGAACTATGGCTACACCTTC; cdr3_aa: CASSSHPGNYGYTF
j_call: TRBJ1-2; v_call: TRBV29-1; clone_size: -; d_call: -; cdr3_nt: TGCAGCGTAGAACCGGGACAAGAAGGGGGCTACACCTTC; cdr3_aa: CSVEPGQEGGYTF
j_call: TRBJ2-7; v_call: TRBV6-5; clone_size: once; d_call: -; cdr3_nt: TGTGCCAGCAGGGAGGGACGCCACTACGAGCAGTACTTC; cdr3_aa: CASREGRHYEQYF
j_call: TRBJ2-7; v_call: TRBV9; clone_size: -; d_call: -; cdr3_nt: TGTGCCAGCAGCGCACTAGACTCTGCCCTTTCCTACGAGCAGTACTTC; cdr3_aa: CASSALDSALSYEQYF
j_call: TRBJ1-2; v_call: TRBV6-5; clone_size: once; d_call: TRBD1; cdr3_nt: TGTGCCAGCAGTTATATCCAAGGGGGCACCTATGGCTACACCTTC; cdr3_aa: CASSYIQGGTYGYTF
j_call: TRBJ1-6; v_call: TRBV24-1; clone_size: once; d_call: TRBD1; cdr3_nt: TGTGCCACCAGTGGCCCCGGGACAGGGGACAATAATTCACCCCTCCACTTT; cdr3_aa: CATSGPGTGDNNSPLHF
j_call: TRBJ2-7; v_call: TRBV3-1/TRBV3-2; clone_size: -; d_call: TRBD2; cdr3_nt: TGTGCCAGCAGCCAAGACATTCTAGCGGGAGCATCGGGAGAGCAGTACTTC; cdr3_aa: CASSQDILAGASGEQYF
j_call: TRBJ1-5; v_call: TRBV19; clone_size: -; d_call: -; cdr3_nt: TGTGCCAGTACAGTCGGGGGGCGCCGGGGGTTCGGTCAGCCCCAGCATTTT; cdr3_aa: CASTVGGRRGFGQPQHF
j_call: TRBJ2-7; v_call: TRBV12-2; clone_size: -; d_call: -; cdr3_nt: TGTGCAAGTCGCTCCACTAGCGGGAGGTACGAGCAGTACTTC; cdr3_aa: CASRSTSGRYEQYF
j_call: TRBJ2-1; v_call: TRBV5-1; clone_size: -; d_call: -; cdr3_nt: TGCGCCAGCAGCTTGGCTCAGGGCGCCTACAATGAGCAGTTCTTC; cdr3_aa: CASSLAQGAYNEQFF
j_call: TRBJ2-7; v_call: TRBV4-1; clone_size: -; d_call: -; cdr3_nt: TGCGCCAGCAGCCAAGACCCGGGACTCAACGTGCGCGAGCAGTACTTC; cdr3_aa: CASSQDPGLNVREQYF
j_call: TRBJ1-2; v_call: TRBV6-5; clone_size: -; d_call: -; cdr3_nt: TGTGCCAGCAGTTACGGTCCAGGGTACTATGGCTACACCTTC; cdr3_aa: CASSYGPGYYGYTF
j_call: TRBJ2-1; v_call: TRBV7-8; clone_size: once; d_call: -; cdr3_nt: TGTGCCAGCAGCTTGAAGCCTAGCGCAACGGGCAATGAGCAGTTCTTC; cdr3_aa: CASSLKPSATGNEQFF
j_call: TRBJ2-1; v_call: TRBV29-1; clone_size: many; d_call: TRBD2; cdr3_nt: TGCAGCGTTGAACTAGCGGGCTACAATGAGCAGTTCTTC; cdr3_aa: CSVELAGYNEQFF
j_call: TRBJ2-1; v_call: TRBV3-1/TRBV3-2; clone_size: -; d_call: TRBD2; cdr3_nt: TGTGCCAGCAGCTCGCCGGGGGGGTCGGAGTTCTTC; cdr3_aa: CASSSPGGSEFF
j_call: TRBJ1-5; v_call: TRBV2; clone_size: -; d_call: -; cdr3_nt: TGTGCCAGCAGTGGAGAAGGCAATCAGCCCCAGCATTTT; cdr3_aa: CASSGEGNQPQHF
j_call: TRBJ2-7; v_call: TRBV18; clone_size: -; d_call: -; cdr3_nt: TGTGCCAGCTCACCGTCAGGGGTCTTTTACGAGCAGTACTTC; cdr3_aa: CASSPSGVFYEQYF
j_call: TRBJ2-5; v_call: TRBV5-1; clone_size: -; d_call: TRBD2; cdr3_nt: TGCGCCAGCAGCCCTGTTGATGCAGGCGCGGGGGCCCAGTACTTC; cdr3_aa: CASSPVDAGAGAQYF
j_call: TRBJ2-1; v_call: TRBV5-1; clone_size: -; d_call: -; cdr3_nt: TGCGCCAGCAGCATCGGACAGACGAGCGATGAGCAGTTCTTC; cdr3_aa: CASSIGQTSDEQFF
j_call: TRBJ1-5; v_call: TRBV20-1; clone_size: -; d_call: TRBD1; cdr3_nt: TGCAGTGCTAGTAAGGGACAGGGTAATCAGCCCCAGCATTTT; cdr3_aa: CSASKGQGNQPQHF
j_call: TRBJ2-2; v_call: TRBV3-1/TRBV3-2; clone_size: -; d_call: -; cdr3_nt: TGTGCCCCGCCGGGAACGCCGAACACCGGGGAGCTGTTTTTT; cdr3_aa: CAPPGTPNTGELFF
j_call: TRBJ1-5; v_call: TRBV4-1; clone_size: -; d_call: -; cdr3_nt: TGCGCCAGCAGCTTCCAACCGGGGGGGCAGCCCCAGCATTTT; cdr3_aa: CASSFQPGGQPQHF
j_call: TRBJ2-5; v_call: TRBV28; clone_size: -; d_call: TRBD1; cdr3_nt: TGTGCCAGCAGAAATGGACAGGGGGTCCAAGAGACCCAGTACTTC; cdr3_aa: CASRNGQGVQETQYF
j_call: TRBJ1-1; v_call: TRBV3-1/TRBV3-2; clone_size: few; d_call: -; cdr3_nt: TGTGCCAGCAGCCAAGATTATAGAGCTTTCTTT; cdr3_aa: CASSQDYRAFF
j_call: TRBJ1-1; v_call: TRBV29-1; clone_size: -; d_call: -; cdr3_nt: TGCAGCGTAGCACCTGCCCTCCGGAACACTGAAGCTTTCTTT; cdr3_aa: CSVAPALRNTEAFF
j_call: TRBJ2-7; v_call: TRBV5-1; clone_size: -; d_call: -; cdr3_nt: TGCGCCAGCAGCTTGGCGGGGGAATCCTACGAGCAGTACTTC; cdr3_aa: CASSLAGESYEQYF
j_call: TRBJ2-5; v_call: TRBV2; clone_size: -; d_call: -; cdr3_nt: TGTGCCAGCAGTCTGGGAGGACTTAACCAAGAGACCCAGTACTTC; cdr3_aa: CASSLGGLNQETQYF
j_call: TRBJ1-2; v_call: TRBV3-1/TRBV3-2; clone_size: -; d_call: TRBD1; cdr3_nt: TGTGCCAGCAGCCAAGTTGGGACAGGGAGCTATGGCTACACCTTC; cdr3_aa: CASSQVGTGSYGYTF
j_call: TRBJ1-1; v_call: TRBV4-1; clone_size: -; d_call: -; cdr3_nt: TGCGCCAGCAGCCAAGCCCTCTCGCTGACAGCATATGAAGCTTTCTTT; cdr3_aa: CASSQALSLTAYEAFF
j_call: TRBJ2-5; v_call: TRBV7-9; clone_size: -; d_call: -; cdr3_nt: TGTGCCAGCAGCCCCTGGGGGGGCGAGACCCAGTACTTC; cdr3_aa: CASSPWGGETQYF
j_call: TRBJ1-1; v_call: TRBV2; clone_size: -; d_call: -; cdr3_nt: TGTGCCAGCAGCGAGGCAGGGGTTGGAGCTTTCTTT; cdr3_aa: CASSEAGVGAFF
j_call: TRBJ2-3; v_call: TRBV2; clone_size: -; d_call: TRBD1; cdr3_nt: TGTGCCAGCACCTCGGGACAGTCCACAGATACGCAGTATTTT; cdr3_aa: CASTSGQSTDTQYF
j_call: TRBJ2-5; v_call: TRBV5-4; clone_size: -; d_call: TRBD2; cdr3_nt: TGTGCCAGCAGCTTGGGTAGCGGGCTTCAAGAGACCCAGTACTTC; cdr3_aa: CASSLGSGLQETQYF
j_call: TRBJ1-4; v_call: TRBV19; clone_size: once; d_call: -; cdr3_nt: TGTGCCAGTAGTCGTGACAGCAATGAAAAACTGTTTTTT; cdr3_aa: CASSRDSNEKLFF
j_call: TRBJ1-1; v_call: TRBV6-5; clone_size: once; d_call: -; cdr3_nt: TGTGCCAGCAGTTTCGCAGGGAACACTGAAGCTTTCTTT; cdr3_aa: CASSFAGNTEAFF
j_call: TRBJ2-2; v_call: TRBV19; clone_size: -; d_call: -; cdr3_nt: TGTGCCAGTAGTTTCAGACGGAGCACCGGGGAGCTGTTTTTT; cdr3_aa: CASSFRRSTGELFF
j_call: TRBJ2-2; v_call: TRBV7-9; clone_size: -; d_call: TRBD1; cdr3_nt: TGTGCCAGCAGCGCCCGACAGGGGACAGACACCGGGGAGCTGTTTTTT; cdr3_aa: CASSARQGTDTGELFF
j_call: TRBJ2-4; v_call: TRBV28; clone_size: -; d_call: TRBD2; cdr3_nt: TGTGCCAGCAGTACGGGGGGATTAACCAAAAACATTCAGTACTTC; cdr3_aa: CASSTGGLTKNIQYF
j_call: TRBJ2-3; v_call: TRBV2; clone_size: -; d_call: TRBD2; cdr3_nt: TGTGCCTCTAGGCGGGGGGAGGGCACAGATACGCAGTATTTT; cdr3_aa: CASRRGEGTDTQYF